The rows below give T cell receptor beta chains drawn from one sample of a study of blood T cell repertoires in COVID-19. Here immunoSEQ multiplex PCR was the method, and the copy in TCRdb shows in-frame clones only, minus some. The sample holds almost 250,000 clones, approximately 86% seen once. The sample taken for sequencing was peripheral blood. The receptor source for this set is an older woman who had recovered from COVID-19. Each CDR3 is given with its conserved first and last residue. The order of the fields is CDR3 protein, CDR3 DNA, D gene, V gene, J gene, clone size. The D gene is left open where the match is weak. Where a row states a size, it is once, few, many or the class of an expanded clone; other rows omit it.

CATSRGQTSGGAQETQYF	TGTGCCACCAGCAGAGGCCAGACTAGCGGGGGGGCCCAGGAGACCCAGTACTTC	TRBD2	TRBV15	TRBJ2-5	-
CASGLYGEAFF	TGTGCTAGTGGTTTGTACGGTGAAGCTTTCTTT	-	TRBV12-5	TRBJ1-1	-
CASRGTGARYGYTF	TGTGCCAGCAGGGGGACAGGGGCCCGCTATGGCTACACCTTC	TRBD1	TRBV28	TRBJ1-2	-
CASRAGTSGGVRETQYF	TGTGCCAGCAGAGCCGGGACTAGCGGGGGGGTAAGGGAGACCCAGTACTTC	TRBD2	TRBV2	TRBJ2-5	-
CASSLVEGGALFNEQFF	TGTGCCAGCAGCTTAGTGGAGGGCGGGGCCCTTTTCAATGAGCAGTTCTTC	-	TRBV7-2	TRBJ2-1	once
CASSVGAGWGELFF	TGTGCCAGCAGCGTAGGTGCGGGGTGGGGGGAGCTGTTTTTT	-	TRBV9	TRBJ2-2	-
CASSLETQYF	TGTGCCAGCAGCTTAGAGACCCAGTACTTC	-	TRBV2	TRBJ2-5	-
CAINTGQGNTGELFF	TGTGCCATCAACACAGGACAGGGGAACACCGGGGAGCTGTTTTTT	TRBD1	TRBV7-9	TRBJ2-2	-
CASSLREFDGYTF	TGTGCCAGCAGCCTCAGGGAATTTGATGGCTACACCTTC	-	TRBV12-3/TRBV12-4	TRBJ1-2	-
CASSIGPFLNTEAFF	TGTGCCAGTAGTATAGGTCCGTTTCTTAACACTGAAGCTTTCTTT	-	TRBV19	TRBJ1-1	few
CASLGDRGLFSSQPQHF	TGTGCCAGCCTTGGGGACAGGGGGCTATTTTCGAGTCAGCCCCAGCATTTT	TRBD1	TRBV28	TRBJ1-5	-
CASSLGFTGIMSAFF	TGCGCCAGCAGCTTGGGATTTACAGGGATCATGTCCGCTTTCTTT	-	TRBV5-1	TRBJ1-1	few
CASSSPGVGETQYF	TGTGCCAGTAGTTCGCCAGGGGTTGGGGAGACCCAGTACTTC	-	TRBV19	TRBJ2-5	-
CASSLDSLGTQYF	TGCGCCAGCAGCTTGGACAGCTTGGGGACCCAGTACTTC	-	TRBV5-1	TRBJ2-5	-
CASSLDRNYGYTF	TGTGCCAGCAGTCTGGACAGAAACTATGGCTACACCTTC	-	TRBV6-6	TRBJ1-2	-
CASSAGVSVLTDTQYF	TGTGCCAGCAGCGCCGGGGTTAGCGTTCTCACAGATACGCAGTATTTT	-	TRBV7-2	TRBJ2-3	-
CASSVGQGARGYTF	TGTGCCAGCAGCGTAGGACAGGGGGCGCGTGGCTACACCTTC	TRBD1	TRBV9	TRBJ1-2	-
CASSRKSAGGAYNEQFF	TGTGCCAGCAGCCGCAAGTCAGCGGGGGGAGCCTACAATGAGCAGTTCTTC	TRBD2	TRBV3-1/TRBV3-2	TRBJ2-1	-
CASSSSIGNLQETQYF	TGTGCCAGCAGCTCTTCGATCGGGAACCTTCAAGAGACCCAGTACTTC	-	TRBV7-3	TRBJ2-5	-
CAISESTSGGAPSYEQYF	TGTGCCATCAGTGAGTCGACTAGCGGGGGAGCCCCCTCCTACGAGCAGTACTTC	TRBD2	TRBV10-3	TRBJ2-7	-
CASSSSRGQYEQYF	TGTGCCAGCAGTTCGAGCAGGGGGCAGTACGAGCAGTACTTC	TRBD1	TRBV6-6	TRBJ2-7	-
CASSLDSGWDSRPQYF	TGTGCCAGCAGCTTAGATAGTGGGTGGGACAGCCGGCCCCAGTACTTC	TRBD1	TRBV11-2	TRBJ2-5	-
CASSTGANTEAFF	TGTGCCAGCAGTACAGGGGCGAACACTGAAGCTTTCTTT	TRBD1	TRBV7-9	TRBJ1-1	-
CASSVDSSSGGYTF	TGCGCCAGCAGTGTGGACAGCTCCTCCGGAGGCTACACCTTC	-	TRBV5-1	TRBJ1-2	-
CASSPRTYQETQYF	TGTGCCAGCAGCCCCCGGACATACCAAGAGACCCAGTACTTC	-	TRBV3-1/TRBV3-2	TRBJ2-5	few
CSVEVGGRGAPQETQYF	TGCAGCGTTGAAGTGGGGGGGCGGGGGGCCCCCCAAGAGACCCAGTACTTC	TRBD2	TRBV29-1	TRBJ2-5	-
CAISESLGGAEAFF	TGTGCCATCAGTGAGTCCTTGGGAGGGGCTGAAGCTTTCTTT	-	TRBV10-3	TRBJ1-1	-
CASDAVNRGYGYTF	TGTGCCAGCGACGCGGTAAACAGGGGCTATGGCTACACCTTC	TRBD1	TRBV6-5	TRBJ1-2	once
CASAEGADSNQPQHF	TGCGCCAGCGCCGAGGGGGCAGACAGCAATCAGCCCCAGCATTTT	TRBD1	TRBV5-1	TRBJ1-5	-
CASSLLGTSGYNEQFF	TGCGCCAGCAGCTTACTGGGGACTAGCGGATACAATGAGCAGTTCTTC	TRBD2	TRBV5-1	TRBJ2-1	-
CASSPQEEGQGQTFF	TGTGCCAGCTCACCCCAGGAGGAAGGACAGGGGCAAACGTTTTTT	TRBD1	TRBV18	TRBJ1-4	-
CASSLGGPGELFF	TGTGCCAGCAGCTTGGGAGGGCCCGGGGAGCTGTTTTTT	-	TRBV5-4	TRBJ2-2	-
CASSKQVQIIYEQYF	TGTGCCAGCAGCAAACAGGTACAGATCATCTACGAGCAGTACTTC	-	TRBV21-1	TRBJ2-7	-
CASRVAGGPGEQYF	TGTGCCAGCAGAGTAGCGGGGGGGCCGGGCGAGCAGTACTTC	TRBD2	TRBV27	TRBJ2-7	-
CASSTRQLNTEAFF	TGCGCCAGCAGCACAAGACAGCTGAACACTGAAGCTTTCTTT	-	TRBV4-1	TRBJ1-1	few
CASSSTGLAAYEQYF	TGTGCCAGCAGCTCTACGGGACTAGCAGCCTACGAGCAGTACTTC	TRBD2	TRBV9	TRBJ2-7	-
CASSPPQGAGYGYTF	TGTGCCAGCAGCCCCCCGCAGGGGGCGGGCTATGGCTACACCTTC	TRBD1	TRBV28	TRBJ1-2	-
CASSPGQANNQPQHF	TGTGCCAGCTCGCCCGGACAGGCTAACAATCAGCCCCAGCATTTT	TRBD1	TRBV18	TRBJ1-5	-